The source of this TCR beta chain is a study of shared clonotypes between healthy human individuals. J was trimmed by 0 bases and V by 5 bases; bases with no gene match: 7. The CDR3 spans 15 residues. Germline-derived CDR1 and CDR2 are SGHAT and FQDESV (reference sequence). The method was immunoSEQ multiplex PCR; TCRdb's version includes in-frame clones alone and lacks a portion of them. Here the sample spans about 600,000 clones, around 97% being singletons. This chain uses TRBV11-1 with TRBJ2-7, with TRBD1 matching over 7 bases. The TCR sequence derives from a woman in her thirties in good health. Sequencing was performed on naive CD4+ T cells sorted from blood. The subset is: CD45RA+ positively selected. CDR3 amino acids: CASSQATGSSYEQYF. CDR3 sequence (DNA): TGTGCCAGCAGCCAGGCGACAGGGAGCTCCTACGAGCAGTACTTC.